A single sample gave rise to the 10 T cell receptor beta chains below, sequenced in a study of OX40 agonist ivuxolimab in advanced cancers. The data were produced by immunoSEQ multiplex PCR, yet TCRdb's version contains in-frame clones alone and is incomplete. The sample carries about 76,000 clones, roughly 80% recorded once. Sample: CD4+ or CD8+ T cells sorted from blood, taken in a trial of the OX40 agonist ivuxolimab. These receptors came from an adult with an advanced solid tumor such as melanoma, head and neck, liver or kidney cancer.

The chain has TRBV14 and TRBJ1-2; D is unclear. The CDR3 length is 12 residues. Per germline, CDR1 SGHDN and CDR2 FVKESK. Trimming removed 3 bases from V and 4 bases from J, with 6 bases in between. CDR3 residues: CASSQGFYGYTF. The CDR3 coding sequence is TGTGCCAGCAGCCAGGGATTCTATGGCTACACCTTC.

The rearrangement uses TRBV18 and TRBJ1-2; 8 bases line up with TRBD1. Losses at the gene ends were 3 bases for V and 6 bases for J; bases not matched to a gene: 3. The CDR3 extends over 13 amino acids. Looked up from germline, CDR1 is KGHSH and CDR2 is LQKENI. CDR3 bases: TGTGCCAGCTCACCGGACAGGGAGAATGGCTACACCTTC. Amino acids: CASSPDRENGYTF.

The V gene is TRBV10-3, the J gene TRBJ2-7; 13 bases line up with TRBD2. The J segment lost 2 bases and the V segment lost 11 bases, leaving 9 bases of the junction unmatched. This CDR3 has 15 residues. The V gene's germline CDR1 is ENHRY and CDR2 SYGVKD. This CDR3 is CAADPGTSGTYEQYF. The CDR3 nucleotides read TGTGCCGCTGATCCCGGGACTAGCGGGACCTACGAGCAGTACTTC.

The chain carries TRBV4-1 and TRBJ2-7, with 12 bases lining up with TRBD1. This CDR3 region has 16 residues. The trim removed 1 base at V and 5 bases at J, leaving 6 bases unmatched. The germline gives CDR1 MGHRA, CDR2 YSYEKL. CDR3 loop: CASSQGQGQGAHEQYF. The DNA for the CDR3 is TGCGCCAGCAGCCAAGGTCAGGGACAGGGGGCCCACGAGCAGTACTTC.

As DNA, the CDR3 is TGTGCCAGCAGTTCTCAGGGGATTCAAGAGACCCAGTACTTC. Translation gives CASSSQGIQETQYF. The V and J genes are TRBV6-5 and TRBJ2-5; D may be TRBD1 (6 bases). There are 14 residues in the CDR3. Looked up from germline, CDR1 is MNHEY and CDR2 is SVGAGI. The V gene lost 4 bases and the J gene lost 2 bases, with 11 bases spanning the gap.

The chain has TRBV27 and TRBJ1-5, with 11 bases aligning to TRBD1. The length of the CDR3 is 17 residues. In germline, CDR1 is MNHEY, CDR2 SMNVEV (reference sequence). J was trimmed by 2 bases and V by 6 bases; bases with no gene match: 9. CDR3: CASSGQGALPGNQPQHF. The CDR3 DNA follows: TGTGCCAGCAGCGGACAGGGGGCCCTTCCGGGCAATCAGCCCCAGCATTTT.

This chain connects TRBV7-7 to TRBJ2-3; TRBD2 matches 8 bases. CDR1 and CDR2 from the germline V gene are SSHAT and FNYEAQ (reference sequence). Losses at the gene ends were 5 bases for V and 4 bases for J; bases not matched to a gene: 11. The CDR3 spans 16 residues. CDR3 in DNA: TGTGCCAGCAGCGCCGGAGCGGGAGCGGGCGCAGATACGCAGTATTTT. It encodes CASSAGAGAGADTQYF.

The chain has TRBV19 and TRBJ1-2; weak D call: TRBD1 (6 bases). The germline V gene encodes CDR1 LNHDA and CDR2 SQIVND (reference sequence). V lost 5 bases, J lost 9 bases, and 22 bases lay in between. The CDR3 contains 15 residues. CDR3 in DNA: TGTGCCAGTAGTCCGGGAGGACAGTCCGGGAGGAGCTACACCTTC. Protein: CASSPGGQSGRSYTF.

The chain carries TRBV11-2 and TRBJ2-7; 9 bases agree with TRBD1. Germline assignment: CDR1 SGHAT and CDR2 FQNNGV. V was pared by 4 bases and J by 6 bases, with 16 bases of the junction left unmatched. The CDR3 covers 17 residues. In DNA, the CDR3 is TGTGCCAGCAGCTCGAGTCCCGGGACAGGGTCATACGGCGAGCAGTACTTC. It is translated as CASSSSPGTGSYGEQYF.

This clone was observed once. This rearrangement joins TRBV19 to TRBJ2-3, with TRBD2 identical over 9 bases. CDR3 size: 13 residues. V lost 5 bases to trimming and J lost 6 bases; unmatched junction nucleotides: 3. Germline-derived CDR1 and CDR2 are LNHDA and SQIVND (reference sequence). CDR3 sequence reads: CASSGSGGDTQYF. The CDR3 DNA is TGTGCCAGTAGTGGAAGCGGGGGGGATACGCAGTATTTT. The whole variable domain, filled in from reference TRBV19 and TRBJ2-3, reads DGGITQSPKYLFRKEGQNVTLSCEQNLNHDAMYWYRQDPGQGLRLIYYSQIVNDFQKGDIAEGYSVSREKKESFPLTVTSAQKNPTAFYLCASSGSGGDTQYFGPGTRLTVL.